This record looks at one T cell receptor beta chain sequence and its context. Its antigen is not identified. This specimen belongs to a study of graft-versus-host responses after intestinal transplantation. Overall study: Every recipient had anti-thymocyte globulin induction and roughly 3 years of tacrolimus plus steroids.

Assay used: immunoSEQ multiplex PCR; TCRdb lists only in-frame clones, some missing. The table has more than 90,000 clones, 85% to 95% seen once. Trimming removed 4 bases at V and 3 bases at J, with 9 bases between. CDR1 is MGHRA, CDR2 YSYEKL, per germline. The CDR3 totals 14 residues. The rearrangement uses TRBV4-1 and TRBJ2-2; perhaps TRBD2 as D (5 bases). The sequence derives from a human donor who was the organ donor for an intestinal transplant. This specimen was unstimulated CD8+ T cells sorted from spleen or lymph node cells, taken before transplant. The CDR3 reads CASSRADYTGELFF. The CDR3, as DNA: TGCGCCAGCAGCCGGGCGGACTACACCGGGGAGCTGTTTTTT.